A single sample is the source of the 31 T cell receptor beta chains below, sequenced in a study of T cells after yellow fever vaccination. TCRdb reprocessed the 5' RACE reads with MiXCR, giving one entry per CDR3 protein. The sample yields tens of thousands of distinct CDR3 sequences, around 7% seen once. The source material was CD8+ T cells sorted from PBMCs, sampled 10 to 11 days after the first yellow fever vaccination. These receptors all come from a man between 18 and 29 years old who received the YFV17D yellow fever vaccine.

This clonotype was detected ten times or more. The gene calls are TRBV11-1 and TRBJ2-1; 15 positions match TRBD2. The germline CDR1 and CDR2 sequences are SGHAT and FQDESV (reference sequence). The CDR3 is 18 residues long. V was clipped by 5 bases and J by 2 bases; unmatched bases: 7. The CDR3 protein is CASSPGLAGGLTYNEQFF. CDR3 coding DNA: TGTGCCAGCAGCCCGGGACTAGCGGGGGGACTGACCTACAATGAGCAGTTCTTC.

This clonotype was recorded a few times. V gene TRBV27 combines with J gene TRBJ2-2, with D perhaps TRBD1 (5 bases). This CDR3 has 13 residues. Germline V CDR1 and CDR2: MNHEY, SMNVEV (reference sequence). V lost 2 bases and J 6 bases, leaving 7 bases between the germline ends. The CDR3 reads CASSLGAAGELFF. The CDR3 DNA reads TGTGCCAGCAGTTTAGGGGCGGCCGGGGAGCTGTTTTTT.

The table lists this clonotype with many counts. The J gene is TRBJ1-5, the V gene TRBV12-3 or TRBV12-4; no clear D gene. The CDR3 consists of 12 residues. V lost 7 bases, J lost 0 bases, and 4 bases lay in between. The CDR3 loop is CASTGSNQPQHF. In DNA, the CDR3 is TGTGCCAGCACCGGTAGCAATCAGCCCCAGCATTTT.

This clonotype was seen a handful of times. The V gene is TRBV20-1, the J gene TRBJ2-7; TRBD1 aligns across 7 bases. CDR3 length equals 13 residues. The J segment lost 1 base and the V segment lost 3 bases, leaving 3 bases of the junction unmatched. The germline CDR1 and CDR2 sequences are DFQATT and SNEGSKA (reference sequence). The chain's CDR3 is CSARGTASYEQYF. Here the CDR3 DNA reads TGCAGTGCTAGGGGGACAGCATCCTACGAGCAGTACTTC.

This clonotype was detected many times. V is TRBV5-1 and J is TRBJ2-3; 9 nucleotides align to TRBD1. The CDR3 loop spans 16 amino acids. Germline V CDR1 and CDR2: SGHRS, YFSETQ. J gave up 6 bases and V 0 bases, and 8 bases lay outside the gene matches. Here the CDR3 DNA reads TGCGCCAGCAGCTTGGAACCGGGACAGGGTCTGGATACGCAGTATTTT. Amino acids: CASSLEPGQGLDTQYF.

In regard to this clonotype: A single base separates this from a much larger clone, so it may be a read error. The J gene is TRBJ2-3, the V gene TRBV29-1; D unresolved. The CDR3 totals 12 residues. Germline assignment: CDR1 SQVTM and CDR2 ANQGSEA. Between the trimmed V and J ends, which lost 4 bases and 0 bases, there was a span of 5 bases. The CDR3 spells CSVVASTDTQYF. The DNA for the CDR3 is TGCAGCGTTGTTGCAAGCACAGATACGCAGTATTTT.

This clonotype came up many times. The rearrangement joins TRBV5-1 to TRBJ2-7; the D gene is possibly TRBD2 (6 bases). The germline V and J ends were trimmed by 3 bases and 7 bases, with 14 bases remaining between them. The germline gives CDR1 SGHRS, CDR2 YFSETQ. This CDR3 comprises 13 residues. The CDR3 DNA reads TGCGCCAGCAGCTCAGCGGGCGTGGGGGAGCAGTACTTC. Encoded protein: CASSSAGVGEQYF.

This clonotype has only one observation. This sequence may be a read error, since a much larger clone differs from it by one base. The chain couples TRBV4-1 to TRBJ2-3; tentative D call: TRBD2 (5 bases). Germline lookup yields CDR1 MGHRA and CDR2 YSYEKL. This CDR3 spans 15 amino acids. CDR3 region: CTSSQEISDTDTQYF. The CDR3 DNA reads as TGCACCAGCAGCCAAGAAATTAGCGACACAGATACGCAGTATTTT.

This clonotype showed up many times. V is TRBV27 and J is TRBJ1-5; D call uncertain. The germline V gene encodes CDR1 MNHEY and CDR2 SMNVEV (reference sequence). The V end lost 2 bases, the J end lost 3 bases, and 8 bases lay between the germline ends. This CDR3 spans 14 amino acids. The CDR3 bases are TGTGCCAGCAGTTTAGAGCAGTTCAATCAGCCCCAGCATTTT. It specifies CASSLEQFNQPQHF.

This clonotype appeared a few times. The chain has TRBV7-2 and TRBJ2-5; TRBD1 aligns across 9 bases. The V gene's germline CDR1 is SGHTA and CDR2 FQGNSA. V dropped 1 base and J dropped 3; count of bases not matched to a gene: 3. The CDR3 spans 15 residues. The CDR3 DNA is TGTGCCAGCAGCTTAGAGTGGGACAGGGAAGAGACCCAGTACTTC. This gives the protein CASSLEWDREETQYF. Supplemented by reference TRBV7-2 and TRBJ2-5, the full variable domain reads GAGVSQSPSNKVTEKGKDVELRCDPISGHTALYWYRQSLGQGLEFLIYFQGNSAPDKSGLPSDRFSAERTGGSVSTLTIQRTQQEDSAVYLCASSLEWDREETQYFGPGTRLLVL.

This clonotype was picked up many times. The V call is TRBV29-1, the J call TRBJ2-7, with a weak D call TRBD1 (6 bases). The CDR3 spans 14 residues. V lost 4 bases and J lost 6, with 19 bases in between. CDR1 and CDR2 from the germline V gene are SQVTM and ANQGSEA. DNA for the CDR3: TGCAGCGTTGCGGCCCCTCAGGGGTTCGGCGAGCAGTACTTC. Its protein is CSVAAPQGFGEQYF.

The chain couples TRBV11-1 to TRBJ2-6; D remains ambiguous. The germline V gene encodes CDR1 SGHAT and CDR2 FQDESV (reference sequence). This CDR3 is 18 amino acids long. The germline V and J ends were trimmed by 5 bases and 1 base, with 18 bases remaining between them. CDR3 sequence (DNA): TGTGCCAGCAGCCCACCCCGGACCGCGGTATCTGGGGCCAACGTCCTGACTTTC. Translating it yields CASSPPRTAVSGANVLTF. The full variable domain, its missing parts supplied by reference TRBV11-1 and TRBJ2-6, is EAEVAQSPRYKITEKSQAVAFWCDPISGHATLYWYRQILGQGPELLVQFQDESVVDDSQLPKDRFSAERLKGVDSTLKIQPAELGDSAMYLCASSPPRTAVSGANVLTFGAGSRLTVL.

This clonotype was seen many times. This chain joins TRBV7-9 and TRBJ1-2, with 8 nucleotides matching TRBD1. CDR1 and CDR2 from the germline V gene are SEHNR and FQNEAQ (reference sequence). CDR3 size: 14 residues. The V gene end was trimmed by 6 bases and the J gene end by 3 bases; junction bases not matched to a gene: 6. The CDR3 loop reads CASSTIQGDYGYTF. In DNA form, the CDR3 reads TGTGCCAGCAGTACAATACAGGGGGACTATGGCTACACCTTC.

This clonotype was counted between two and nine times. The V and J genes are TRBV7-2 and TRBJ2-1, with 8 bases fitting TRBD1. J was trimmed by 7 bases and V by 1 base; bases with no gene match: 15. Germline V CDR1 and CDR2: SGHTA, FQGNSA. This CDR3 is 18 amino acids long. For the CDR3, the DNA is TGTGCCAGCAGCTTAGGGCCCATCACAGGGGGTCCTTGGAATGAGCAGTTCTTC. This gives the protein CASSLGPITGGPWNEQFF.

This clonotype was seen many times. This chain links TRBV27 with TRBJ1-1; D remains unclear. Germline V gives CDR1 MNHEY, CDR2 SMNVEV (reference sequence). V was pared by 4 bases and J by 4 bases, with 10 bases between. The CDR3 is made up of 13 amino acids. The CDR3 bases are TGTGCCAGCAGTTCTGGGATGGGCACTGAAGCTTTCTTT. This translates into CASSSGMGTEAFF.

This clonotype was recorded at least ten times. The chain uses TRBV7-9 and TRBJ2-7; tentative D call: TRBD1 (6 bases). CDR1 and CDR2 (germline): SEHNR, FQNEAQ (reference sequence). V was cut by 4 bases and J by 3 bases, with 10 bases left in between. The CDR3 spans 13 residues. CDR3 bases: TGTGCCAGCAGCTCCCGGGACAACTACGAGCAGTACGTC. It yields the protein CASSSRDNYEQYV.

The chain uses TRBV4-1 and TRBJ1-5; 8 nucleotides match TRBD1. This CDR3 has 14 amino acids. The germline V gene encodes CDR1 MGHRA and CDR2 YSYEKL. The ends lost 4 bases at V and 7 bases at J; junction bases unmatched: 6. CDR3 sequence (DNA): TGCGCCAGCAGCCCGACAGGGGTTTTGCAGCCCCAGCATTTT. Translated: CASSPTGVLQPQHF.

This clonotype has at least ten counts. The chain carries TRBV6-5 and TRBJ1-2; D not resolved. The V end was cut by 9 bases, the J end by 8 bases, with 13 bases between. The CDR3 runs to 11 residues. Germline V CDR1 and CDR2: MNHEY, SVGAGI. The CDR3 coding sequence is TGTGCCAGTTTGACCCGAGGGGGCTACACCTTC. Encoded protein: CASLTRGGYTF.

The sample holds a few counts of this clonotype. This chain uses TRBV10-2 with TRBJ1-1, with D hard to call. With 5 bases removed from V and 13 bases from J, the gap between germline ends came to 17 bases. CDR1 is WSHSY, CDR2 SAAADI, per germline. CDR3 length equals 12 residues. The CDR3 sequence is CASSNTPWVDFF. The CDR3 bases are TGCGCCAGCAGTAACACCCCGTGGGTTGATTTCTTT.

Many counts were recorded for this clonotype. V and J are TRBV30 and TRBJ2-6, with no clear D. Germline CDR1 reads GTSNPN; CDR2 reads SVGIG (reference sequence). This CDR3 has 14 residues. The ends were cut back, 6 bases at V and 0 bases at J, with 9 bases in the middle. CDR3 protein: CACQKDSGANVLTF. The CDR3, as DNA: TGTGCCTGCCAGAAAGACTCTGGGGCCAACGTCCTGACTTTC.

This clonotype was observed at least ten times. The chain's CDR3 is CASSYGTTTYEQYV. For the CDR3, the DNA is TGTGCCAGCAGTTACGGGACGACTACCTACGAGCAGTACGTC. The V call is TRBV6-2 or TRBV6-3, the J call TRBJ2-7; D may be TRBD1 or TRBD2 (5 bases each). Between the trimmed V and J ends, which lost 2 bases and 2 bases, there was a span of 10 bases. The CDR3 length is 14 residues. Germline CDR1 and CDR2: MNHEY and SVGEGT.

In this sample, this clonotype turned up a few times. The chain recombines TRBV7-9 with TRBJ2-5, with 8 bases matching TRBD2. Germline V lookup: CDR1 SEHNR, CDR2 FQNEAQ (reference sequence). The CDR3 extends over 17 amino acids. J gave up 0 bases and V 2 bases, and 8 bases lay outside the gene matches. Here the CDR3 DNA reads TGTGCCAGCAGCTTACTTCCCAGCGGGGGCTACCAAGAGACCCAGTACTTC. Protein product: CASSLLPSGGYQETQYF.

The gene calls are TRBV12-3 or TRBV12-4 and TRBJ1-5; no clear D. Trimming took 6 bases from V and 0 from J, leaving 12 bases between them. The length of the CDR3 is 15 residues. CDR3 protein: CASRPSLLSNQPQHF. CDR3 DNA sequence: TGTGCCAGCAGGCCCAGTCTTCTTAGCAATCAGCCCCAGCATTTT.

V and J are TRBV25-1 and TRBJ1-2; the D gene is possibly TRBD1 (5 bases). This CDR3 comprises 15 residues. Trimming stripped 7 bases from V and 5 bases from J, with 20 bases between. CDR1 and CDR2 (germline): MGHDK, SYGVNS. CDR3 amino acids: CASTSRGSGGYGYTF. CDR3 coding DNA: TGTGCCAGCACGTCCCGGGGGTCGGGGGGGTATGGCTACACCTTC.

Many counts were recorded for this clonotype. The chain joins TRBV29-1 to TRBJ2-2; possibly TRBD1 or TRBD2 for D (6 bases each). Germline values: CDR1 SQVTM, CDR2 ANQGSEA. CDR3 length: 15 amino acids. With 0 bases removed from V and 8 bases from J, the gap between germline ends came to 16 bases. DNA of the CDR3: TGCAGCGTTGAAGATTCGGGGGCCCTGTTTGGGGAGCTGTTTTTT. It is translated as CSVEDSGALFGELFF.

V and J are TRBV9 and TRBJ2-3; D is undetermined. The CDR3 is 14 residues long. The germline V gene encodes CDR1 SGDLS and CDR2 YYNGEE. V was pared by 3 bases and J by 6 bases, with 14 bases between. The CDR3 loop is CASSGGNHADTQYF. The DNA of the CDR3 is TGTGCCAGCAGCGGTGGCAACCACGCGGATACGCAGTATTTT.

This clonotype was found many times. The CDR3 here is CASSIGGEQFF. For the CDR3, the DNA is TGTGCCAGCAGTATTGGGGGTGAGCAGTTCTTC. The chain combines TRBV12-3 or TRBV12-4 with TRBJ2-1; D might be TRBD1 or TRBD2, each matching 5 bases. The CDR3 runs 11 residues. V was clipped by 5 bases and J by 9 bases, with 8 bases between them.

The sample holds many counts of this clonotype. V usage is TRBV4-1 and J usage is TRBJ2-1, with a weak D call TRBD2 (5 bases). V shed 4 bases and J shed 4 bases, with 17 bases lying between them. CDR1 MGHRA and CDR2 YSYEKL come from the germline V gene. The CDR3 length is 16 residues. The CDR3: CASSLWTVTEYNEQFF. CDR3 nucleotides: TGCGCCAGCAGCCTATGGACTGTCACAGAGTACAATGAGCAGTTCTTC.

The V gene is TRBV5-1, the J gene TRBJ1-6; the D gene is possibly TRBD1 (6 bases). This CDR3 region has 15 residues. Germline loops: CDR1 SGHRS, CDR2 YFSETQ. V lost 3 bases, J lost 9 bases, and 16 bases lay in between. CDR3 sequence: CASSSEGGPISPLHF. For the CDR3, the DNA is TGCGCCAGCAGCTCGGAGGGGGGCCCTATTTCACCCCTCCACTTT.

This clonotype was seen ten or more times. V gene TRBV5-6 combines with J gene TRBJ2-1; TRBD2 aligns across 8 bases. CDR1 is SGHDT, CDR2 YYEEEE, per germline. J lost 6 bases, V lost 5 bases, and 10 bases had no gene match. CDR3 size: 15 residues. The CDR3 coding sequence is TGTGCCAGCAGAGAAACCGGGACTAGAATCAATGAGCAGTTCTTC. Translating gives CASRETGTRINEQFF.

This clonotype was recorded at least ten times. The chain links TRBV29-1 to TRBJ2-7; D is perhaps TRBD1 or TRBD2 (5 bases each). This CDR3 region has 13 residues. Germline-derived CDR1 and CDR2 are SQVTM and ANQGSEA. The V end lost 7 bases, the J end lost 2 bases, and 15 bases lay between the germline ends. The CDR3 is CSALGTMAYEQYF. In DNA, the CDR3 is TGCAGCGCCCTGGGGACGATGGCCTACGAGCAGTACTTC.